The 14 T cell receptor beta chains below come from one sample, sequenced in a study of blood T cells in healthy people across ages. A sample-barcoded 5' primer and a J-beta primer mix were used in a second PCR of about 7 to 12 cycles. TCRdb independently ran MiXCR on the 5' RACE reads; one entry per CDR3 protein. Among about 640,000 distinct CDR3 sequences listed, less than 35% were seen once. Material for sequencing was blood. The origin of the receptors is a woman of 80 years or more in good health.

This clonotype was seen ten or more times. The chain carries TRBV12-3 or TRBV12-4 and TRBJ2-7; D gene ambiguous. V dropped 1 base and J dropped 5 bases, with 9 bases sitting between them. CDR3 length: 13 residues. This CDR3 reads CASSLERTHEQYF. CDR3 sequence (DNA): TGTGCCAGCAGTTTAGAAAGGACCCACGAGCAGTACTTC.

CDR3 sequence (DNA): TGTGCCAGCAGCCAGGACTTGACGATGGCCTACGAGCAGTACTTC. It codes for CASSQDLTMAYEQYF. This chain uses TRBV5-6 with TRBJ2-4; D might be TRBD2 (5 bases). Near its end, the DNA agrees better with TRBJ2-7, so the J call may be wrong. From germline, CDR1 is SGHDT and CDR2 YYEEEE. The length of the CDR3 is 15 residues.

There are many counts of this clonotype. The rearrangement uses TRBV9 and TRBJ1-5; D is perhaps TRBD1 (6 bases). The germline CDR1 and CDR2 sequences are SGDLS and YYNGEE. The CDR3 spans 15 residues. Trimming shortened V by 0 bases and J by 6 bases, and 13 bases separated the two germline ends. The CDR3 DNA reads TGTGCCAGCAGCGTAGAAGGGGGGGCGGGTCAGCCCCAGCATTTT. The encoded protein is CASSVEGGAGQPQHF. The variable domain in full, completed from reference TRBV9 and TRBJ1-5, reads DSGVTQTPKHLITATGQRVTLRCSPRSGDLSVYWYQQSLDQGLQFLIQYYNGEERAKGNILERFSAQQFPDLHSELNLSSLELGDSALYFCASSVEGGAGQPQHFGDGTRLSIL.

With regard to this clonotype: Compared with germline, one end of the junction differs, possibly owing to a read error. This chain connects TRBV9 to TRBJ2-3; TRBD1 agrees at 7 bases. The germline gives CDR1 SGDLS, CDR2 YYNGEE. The CDR3 contains 13 residues. CDR3 residues: CASSLSGTDTRYF. The CDR3 DNA is TGTGCCAGCAGCCTATCCGGGACAGATACGCGGTATTTT.

This clonotype was detected many times. The chain carries TRBV4-1 and TRBJ2-1; 8 positions agree with TRBD2. With V trimmed by 0 bases and J by 9 bases, 7 bases remained unmatched. The germline CDR1 and CDR2 sequences are MGHRA and YSYEKL. This CDR3 comprises 15 residues. In DNA form, the CDR3 reads TGCGCCAGCAGCCAAGACCTGCGGGGGGCGATTGAGCAGTTCTTC. This gives the protein CASSQDLRGAIEQFF.

A remark on this clonotype: Germline and junction disagree at one end, which may indicate a read error. V usage is TRBV25-1 and J usage is TRBJ2-3; 8 bases are shared with TRBD2. Germline V CDR1 and CDR2: MGHDK, SYGVNS. This CDR3 has 15 amino acids. For the CDR3, the DNA is TGTACCAGCAGTGAACATGGCGGGGGGACAGATACGCAGTATTTT. Translation: CTSSEHGGGTDTQYF.

This chain uses TRBV9 with TRBJ1-5, with 7 bases fitting TRBD1. The CDR3 length is 14 residues. Losses at the gene ends were 10 bases for V and 6 bases for J; bases not matched to a gene: 13. Per germline, CDR1 SGDLS and CDR2 YYNGEE. In nucleotides, the CDR3 is TGTGCCGGCAAGCTTGACAGGGTCGGTCAGCCCCAGCATTTT. Its protein product is CAGKLDRVGQPQHF. Full variable domain (outside the CDR3, taken from reference TRBV9 and TRBJ1-5): DSGVTQTPKHLITATGQRVTLRCSPRSGDLSVYWYQQSLDQGLQFLIQYYNGEERAKGNILERFSAQQFPDLHSELNLSSLELGDSALYFCAGKLDRVGQPQHFGDGTRLSIL.

Points on this clonotype: A much larger clone lies one base from this, so it may be a read error. The V gene is TRBV5-1, the J gene TRBJ2-5, with 8 bases that match TRBD1. V dropped 5 bases and J dropped 5; count of bases not matched to a gene: 14. CDR3 length equals 16 residues. CDR1 and CDR2 (germline): SGHRS, YFSETQ. For the CDR3, the DNA is TGCGCCAGCAGTCGTGGATCCGGGACAGGAGAGGAGACCCAGTACTTC. This sequence encodes CASSRGSGTGEETQYF. The whole variable domain, filled in from reference TRBV5-1 and TRBJ2-5, reads KAGVTQTPRYLIKTRGQQVTLSCSPISGHRSVSWYQQTPGQGLQFLFEYFSETQRNKGNFPGRFSGRQFSNSRSEMNVSTLELGDSALYLCASSRGSGTGEETQYFGPGTRLLVL.

The chain recombines TRBV30 with TRBJ1-2; 10 bases are shared with TRBD1. Germline V gene sequence: CDR1 GTSNPN, CDR2 SVGIG (reference sequence). The CDR3 totals 13 residues. The ends lost 4 bases at V and 9 bases at J; junction bases unmatched: 8. In nucleotides, the CDR3 is TGTGCCTGGATGGGGGGGACAGGGGCTCGCTACACCTTC. Its translation is CAWMGGTGARYTF.

This clonotype was seen ten or more times. The rearrangement uses TRBV7-8 and TRBJ1-2; D possibly corresponds to TRBD1 (6 bases). The germline CDR1 and CDR2 sequences are SGHVS and FQNEAQ. This CDR3 contains 12 residues. V dropped 7 bases and J dropped 8 bases, with 14 bases sitting between them. CDR3 sequence: CASTPGGGGYTF. CDR3 sequence (DNA): TGTGCCAGCACCCCGGGGGGCGGAGGCTACACCTTC.

This rearrangement joins TRBV6-5 to TRBJ2-1, with 10 bases fitting TRBD2. The V and J ends lost 5 bases and 4 bases, in that order; junction bases with no gene match: 5. CDR1 and CDR2 (germline): MNHEY, SVGAGI. The CDR3 sequence is 15 residues long. The CDR3 loop is CASSETSGRYNEQFF. CDR3 bases: TGTGCCAGCAGTGAGACTAGCGGGCGTTACAATGAGCAGTTCTTC.

Many counts were recorded for this clonotype. The V and J genes are TRBV27 and TRBJ2-7; TRBD1 matches at 8 bases. Germline V gene lookup returns CDR1 MNHEY and CDR2 SMNVEV (reference sequence). This CDR3 region has 14 residues. V shed 6 bases and J 2 bases; nucleotides not matched to a gene: 6. The CDR3 nucleotides read TGTGCCAGCAGACCACAGGGGGTTCCCTACGAGCAGTACTTC. As protein: CASRPQGVPYEQYF.

This clonotype came up many times. The chain carries TRBV5-1 and TRBJ1-2; tentative D call: TRBD1 (5 bases). Trimming removed 4 bases at V and 6 bases at J, with 16 bases between. This CDR3 is 14 amino acids long. Germline CDR1 SGHRS, CDR2 YFSETQ. The CDR3 sequence is CASSLMRGEDGYTF. The CDR3 DNA follows: TGCGCCAGCAGCCTTATGCGAGGGGAAGATGGCTACACCTTC.

Regarding this clonotype: A junction end diverges from the germline sequence, so it may reflect a read error. The chain combines TRBV7-9 with TRBJ2-5; a possible D gene is TRBD2 (6 bases). The CDR3 sequence is 16 residues long. CDR1 SEHNR and CDR2 FQNEAQ come from the germline V gene (reference sequence). The CDR3 sequence: CASTLLGGRPSETQYF. CDR3 nucleotides: TGTGCCAGCACCTTATTGGGGGGAAGACCCAGCGAGACCCAGTACTTC.